This TCR beta chain was sequenced during a study of blood T cell repertoires in COVID-19. Across the whole study: Whether acute or convalescent, the COVID-19 samples came from the United States, Italy and Spain.

In the source study's methods: Amplification of reference gene primers was used by the study to estimate nucleated cell counts. Some clones are missing from TCRdb's copy, which holds only in-frame ones; the method was immunoSEQ multiplex PCR. V and J calls and clone size are those listed in that table; D and trimming were worked out from the DNA. This sample carries approximately 66,000 clones, roughly 90% of them seen once, and the ten largest clones take roughly 1.4%. The germline CDR1 and CDR2 sequences are LNHNV and YYDKDF (reference sequence). The CDR3 is 14 residues long. Losses at the gene ends were 4 bases for V and 8 bases for J; bases not matched to a gene: 7.

Sequenced material: peripheral blood. V is TRBV15 and J is TRBJ1-2; 10 bases align to TRBD1. The sequence came from a man in his 60s with acute or convalescent COVID-19. The CDR3 DNA is TGTGCCACCAGCACCGGGACAGGGGCACGGGGCTACACCTTC. Translated, it gives CATSTGTGARGYTF.